This entry lists 20 T cell receptor beta chains sequenced from one sample in a study of vaccination and CD4 T cells after COVID-19. Their specific antigens are unknown. The treatment here: approximately nine-day PBMC culture with coronavirus spike peptide pools or control peptides (ViraFEST assay). With the Oncomine TCR Beta short-read assay, DNA from cultured CD4+ T cells was sequenced. TCRdb itself ran the PCR reads through MiXCR, one entry per CDR3 protein. Here the sample spans roughly 10,000 distinct CDR3 sequences, around 53% being singletons. Sequenced: CD4+ T cells from blood, cultured in vitro. All receptors derive from a human donor who had recovered from COVID-19.

This clonotype came up a few times. The chain combines TRBV7-2 with TRBJ2-3; the D gene is possibly TRBD2 (5 bases). The V gene's germline CDR1 is SGHTA and CDR2 FQGNSA. This CDR3 contains 13 residues. The V end lost 4 bases, the J end lost 6 bases, and 11 bases lay between the germline ends. CDR3 residues: CASSWQLVDTQYF. In nucleotides, the CDR3 is TGTGCCAGCAGCTGGCAACTAGTGGATACGCAGTATTTT.

J is TRBJ2-5 and V is TRBV24-1; D possibly matches TRBD1 or TRBD2 (6 bases each). The CDR3 covers 14 residues. The V gene's germline CDR1 is KGHDR and CDR2 SFDVKD. The V gene lost 4 bases and the J gene lost 6 bases, with 14 bases spanning the gap. The CDR3 sequence is CATSDPTGGQTQYF. DNA of the CDR3: TGTGCCACCAGTGACCCCACTGGGGGGCAGACCCAGTACTTC.

This clonotype has just a few counts. The rearrangement joins TRBV12-3 or TRBV12-4 to TRBJ1-1; D gene uncertain. The CDR3 consists of 14 residues. V lost 6 bases and J lost 1, with 12 bases in between. The CDR3 loop is CASSLQNSNTEAFF. Written as DNA, the CDR3 is TGTGCCAGCAGCCTACAGAATTCGAACACTGAAGCTTTCTTT.

The rearrangement links TRBV2 to TRBJ2-1; 11 bases are a match to TRBD1. Unmatched junction bases numbered 11, after V lost 6 bases and J lost 7 bases. The germline V gene has CDR1 SNHLY and CDR2 FYNNEI. The CDR3 is made up of 16 amino acids. The DNA for the CDR3 is TGTGCCAGCAGGGACTCTAGCGGGACAGGGGGGAATGAGCAGTTCTTC. Its translation is CASRDSSGTGGNEQFF.

CDR3 DNA sequence: TGTGCCAGCAGCTTAGATTTGGCAGGGGGCATGGGAAACACTGAAGCTTTCTTT. Translating gives CASSLDLAGGMGNTEAFF. The chain is built from TRBV7-9 and TRBJ1-1; 8 nucleotides align to TRBD1. The CDR3 sequence is 18 residues long. Germline CDR1 is SEHNR and CDR2 is FQNEAQ (reference sequence). The ends lost 1 base at V and 2 bases at J; junction bases unmatched: 12.

The chain combines TRBV28 with TRBJ1-4; 9 positions agree with TRBD1. Germline V lookup: CDR1 MDHEN, CDR2 SYDVKM. The V segment lost 3 bases and the J segment 8 bases; nucleotides outside the gene matches: 13. The CDR3 is 17 residues long. CDR3 protein: CASSLRDRAPDREKLFF. The CDR3 DNA reads as TGTGCCAGCAGTTTGCGGGACAGGGCCCCCGATAGGGAAAAACTGTTTTTT.

J is TRBJ2-3 and V is TRBV7-3; D perhaps matches TRBD1 (6 bases). The CDR3 is 15 residues long. With 6 bases removed from V and 4 bases from J, the gap between germline ends came to 17 bases. Looked up from germline, CDR1 is SGHTA and CDR2 is FQGTGA. The chain's CDR3 is CASSAQGLEADTQYF. In nucleotides, the CDR3 is TGTGCCAGCAGTGCACAGGGTCTGGAGGCAGATACGCAGTATTTT.

V and J are TRBV20-1 and TRBJ1-1; D possibly corresponds to TRBD1 (5 bases). Germline CDR1 is DFQATT and CDR2 is SNEGSKA (reference sequence). Trimming shortened V by 6 bases and J by 5 bases, and 19 bases separated the two germline ends. The CDR3 loop spans 14 amino acids. The chain's CDR3 is CSARRQKWGTEAFF. CDR3 sequence (DNA): TGCAGTGCGCGACGACAGAAATGGGGAACTGAAGCTTTCTTT.

This clonotype was seen a few times. V is TRBV27 and J is TRBJ2-7; TRBD1 agrees at 10 bases. Germline CDR1 is MNHEY and CDR2 is SMNVEV (reference sequence). The V segment lost 7 bases and the J segment 3 bases; nucleotides outside the gene matches: 9. The CDR3 sequence is 15 residues long. CDR3 region: CASMSRTGGHYEQYF. CDR3 in DNA: TGTGCCAGCATGTCCCGGACAGGGGGACACTACGAGCAGTACTTC.

The sample holds a few counts of this clonotype. This sequence joins TRBV6-1 and TRBJ1-2, with 7 bases that match TRBD1. The ends lost 6 bases at V and 5 bases at J; junction bases unmatched: 9. This CDR3 is 14 amino acids long. Germline-derived CDR1 and CDR2 are MNHNS and SASEGT. The DNA for the CDR3 is TGTGCCAGCAGCCCGGGACAGATCAAATATGGCTACACCTTC. It specifies CASSPGQIKYGYTF.

The CDR3 reads CSANRQGPEPQHF. CDR3 bases: TGCAGTGCTAACCGACAGGGTCCGGAGCCCCAGCATTTT. The genes are TRBV20-1 and TRBJ1-5; 7 bases fit TRBD1. The CDR3 loop spans 13 amino acids. Germline loops: CDR1 DFQATT, CDR2 SNEGSKA (reference sequence). V dropped 4 bases and J dropped 8; count of bases not matched to a gene: 8.

The V and J genes are TRBV28 and TRBJ1-5; TRBD1 matches at 7 bases. Looked up from germline, CDR1 is MDHEN and CDR2 is SYDVKM. V lost 5 bases, J lost 3 bases, and 7 bases stayed unmatched. There are 15 residues in the CDR3. CDR3 nucleotide sequence: TGTGCCAGCAGTCGGACAGGCTCAGACAATCAGCCCCAGCATTTT. Protein product: CASSRTGSDNQPQHF.

The chain couples TRBV13 to TRBJ2-7, with 13 bases matching TRBD2. J gave up 0 bases and V 5 bases, and 13 bases lay outside the gene matches. Germline CDR1 and CDR2: PRHDT and FYEKMQ (reference sequence). The CDR3 length is 19 residues. The CDR3 DNA follows: TGTGCCAGCAGCCTGGGACTAGCGGGACGGATACTAAGCTCCTACGAGCAGTACTTC. Encoded protein: CASSLGLAGRILSSYEQYF.

V usage is TRBV20-1 and J usage is TRBJ1-1; 8 nucleotides match TRBD1. The CDR3 has 15 amino acids. The germline V gene has CDR1 DFQATT and CDR2 SNEGSKA (reference sequence). The junction had 9 bases not matched to a gene; V was cut back by 6 bases and J by 0 bases. The CDR3 DNA reads TGCAGTGCCAATGGACAGGGAGCCATGAACACTGAAGCTTTCTTT. It translates to CSANGQGAMNTEAFF.

This clonotype was recorded a few times. The chain couples TRBV20-1 to TRBJ2-3; TRBD1 agrees at 9 bases. With V trimmed by 4 bases and J by 2 bases, 1 base remained unmatched. Germline lookup yields CDR1 DFQATT and CDR2 SNEGSKA (reference sequence). The CDR3 is 13 amino acids. CDR3 loop: CSAIQGATDTQYF. CDR3 nucleotides: TGCAGTGCTATACAGGGGGCCACAGATACGCAGTATTTT.

This clonotype has a handful of counts. This chain uses TRBV15 with TRBJ2-5, with 8 bases fitting TRBD1. The CDR3 runs 15 residues. V dropped 0 bases and J dropped 4; count of bases not matched to a gene: 4. CDR1 is LNHNV, CDR2 YYDKDF, per germline (reference sequence). CDR3 amino acids: CATSRDPRGRETQYF. The CDR3 coding sequence is TGTGCCACCAGCAGAGATCCCAGGGGGCGAGAGACCCAGTACTTC.

J is TRBJ2-3 and V is TRBV2; 9 bases match TRBD2. The CDR3 spans 16 residues. Trimming removed 6 bases from V and 3 bases from J; junction bases left unmatched: 10. CDR1 is SNHLY and CDR2 is FYNNEI in the germline V gene. The chain's CDR3 is CASRREGLGSTDTQYF. CDR3 DNA sequence: TGTGCCAGCAGGCGGGAGGGCCTTGGCAGTACAGATACGCAGTATTTT.

CDR3 protein: CASSLSTDTQYF. In nucleotides, the CDR3 is TGTGCCAGCAGCTTAAGCACAGATACGCAGTATTTT. This chain joins TRBV5-4 and TRBJ2-3; D is undetermined. In germline, CDR1 is SGHNT, CDR2 YYREEE (reference sequence). There are 12 residues in the CDR3. V shed 2 bases and J shed 0 bases, with 1 base lying between them. Complete variable domain (other parts from reference TRBV5-4 and TRBJ2-3): ETGVTQSPTHLIKTRGQQVTLRCSSQSGHNTVSWYQQALGQGPQFIFQYYREEENGRGNFPPRFSGLQFPNYSSELNVNALELDDSALYLCASSLSTDTQYFGPGTRLTVL.

This rearrangement joins TRBV15 to TRBJ2-7; D gene unclear. CDR1 LNHNV and CDR2 YYDKDF come from the germline V gene (reference sequence). V lost 0 bases and J lost 4, with 7 bases in between. The CDR3 totals 13 residues. The CDR3 DNA is TGTGCCACCAGCAGAGATTATCGATACGAGCAGTACTTC. This sequence encodes CATSRDYRYEQYF.

This clonotype appeared a single time. The chain is built from TRBV7-2 and TRBJ2-7; D unresolved. The CDR3 is 12 residues long. The germline V gene has CDR1 SGHTA and CDR2 FQGNSA. Trimming shortened V by 4 bases and J by 4 bases, and 8 bases separated the two germline ends. CDR3 nucleotides: TGTGCCAGCAGCTCGAACGATTACGAGCAGTACTTC. This gives the protein CASSSNDYEQYF.